This T cell receptor (beta chain) emerged from a study of cytotoxic CD8 clonotypes in ibrutinib-treated CLL. For the study at large: On average, each sample had some 260,000 productive templates and around 100,000 productive rearrangements. General study findings and limits: Clonality went up at the time of ibrutinib response, stayed stable in sustained remission, and later dropped back toward its baseline level at progression. Baseline values of clonality outstripped age-matched healthy donors and followed circulating CD8+ T-cell counts. Sustained-remission patients were sampled at different times than progressing patients were.

This clone was observed a single time. Its cognate antigen is unknown. Data came from immunoSEQ multiplex PCR; TCRdb stores just in-frame clones and leaves some out. The sample lists 100,000 to 150,000 clones; approximately 83% were seen once. The clonotype was recovered from a human donor with chronic lymphocytic leukemia. The sample was PBMCs, taken after 24 months of ibrutinib treatment.

In DNA, the CDR3 is TGTGCCACCGGGACTAGCGGGGACGGTGAGCAGTTCTTC. Its protein is CATGTSGDGEQFF. V gene TRBV6-1 combines with J gene TRBJ2-1; 13 bases are a match to TRBD2. CDR3 length: 13 amino acids. J lost 9 bases, V lost 10 bases, and 6 bases had no gene match. Germline CDR1 reads MNHNS; CDR2 reads SASEGT.